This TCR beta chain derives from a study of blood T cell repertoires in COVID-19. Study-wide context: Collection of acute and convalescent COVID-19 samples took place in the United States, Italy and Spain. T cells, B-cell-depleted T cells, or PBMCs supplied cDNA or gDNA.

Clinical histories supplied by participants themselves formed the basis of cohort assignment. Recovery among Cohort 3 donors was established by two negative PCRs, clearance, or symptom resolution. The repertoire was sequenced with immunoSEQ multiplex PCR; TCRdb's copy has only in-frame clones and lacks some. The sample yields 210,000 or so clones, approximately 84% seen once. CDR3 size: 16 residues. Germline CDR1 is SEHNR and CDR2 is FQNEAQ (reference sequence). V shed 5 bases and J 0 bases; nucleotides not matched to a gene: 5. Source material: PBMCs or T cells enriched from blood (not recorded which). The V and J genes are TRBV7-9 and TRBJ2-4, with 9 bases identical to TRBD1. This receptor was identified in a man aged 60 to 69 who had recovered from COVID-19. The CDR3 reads CASSPGQGLAKNIQYF. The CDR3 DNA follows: TGTGCCAGCAGCCCCGGACAGGGGTTAGCCAAAAACATTCAGTACTTC.